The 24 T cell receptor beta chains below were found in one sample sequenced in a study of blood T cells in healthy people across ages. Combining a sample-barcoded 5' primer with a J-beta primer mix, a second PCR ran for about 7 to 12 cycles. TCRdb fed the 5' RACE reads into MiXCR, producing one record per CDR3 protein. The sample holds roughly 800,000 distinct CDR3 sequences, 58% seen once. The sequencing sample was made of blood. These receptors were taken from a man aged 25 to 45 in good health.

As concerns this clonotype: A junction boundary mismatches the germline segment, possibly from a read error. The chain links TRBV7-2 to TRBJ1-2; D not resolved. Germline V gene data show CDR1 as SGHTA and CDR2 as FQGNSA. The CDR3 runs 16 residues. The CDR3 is CASRLAVAADNYGYTF. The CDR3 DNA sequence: TGTGCCAGCAGGTTAGCAGTAGCGGCAGATAACTATGGCTACACCTTC.

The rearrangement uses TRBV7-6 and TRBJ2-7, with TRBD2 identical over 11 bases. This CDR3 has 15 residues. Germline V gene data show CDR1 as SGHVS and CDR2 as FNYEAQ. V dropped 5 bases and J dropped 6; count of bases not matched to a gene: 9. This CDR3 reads CASSPTSGGYSEQYF. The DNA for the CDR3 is TGTGCCAGCAGCCCCACTAGCGGGGGATATAGCGAGCAGTACTTC.

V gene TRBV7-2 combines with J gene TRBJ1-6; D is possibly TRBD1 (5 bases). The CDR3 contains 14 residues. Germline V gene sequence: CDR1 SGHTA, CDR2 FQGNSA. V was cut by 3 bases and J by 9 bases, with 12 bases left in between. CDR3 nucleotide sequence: TGTGCCAGCAGCTTTCGTCAGGGCCTTTCACCCCTCCACTTT. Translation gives CASSFRQGLSPLHF.

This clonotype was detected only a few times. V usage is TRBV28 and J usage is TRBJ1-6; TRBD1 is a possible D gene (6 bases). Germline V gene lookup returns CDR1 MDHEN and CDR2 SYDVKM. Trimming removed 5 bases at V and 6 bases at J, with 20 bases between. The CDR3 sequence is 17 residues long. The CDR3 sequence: CASSLPQTGLSNSPLHF. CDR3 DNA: TGTGCCAGCAGTCTTCCCCAGACAGGACTGAGTAATTCACCCCTCCACTTT.

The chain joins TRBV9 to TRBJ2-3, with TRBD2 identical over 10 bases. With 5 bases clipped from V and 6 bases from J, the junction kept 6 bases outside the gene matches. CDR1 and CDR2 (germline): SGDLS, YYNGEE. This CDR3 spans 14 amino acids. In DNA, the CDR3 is TGTGCCAGCAGAAGCGGGAGGGCCGGTGATACGCAGTATTTT. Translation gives CASRSGRAGDTQYF.

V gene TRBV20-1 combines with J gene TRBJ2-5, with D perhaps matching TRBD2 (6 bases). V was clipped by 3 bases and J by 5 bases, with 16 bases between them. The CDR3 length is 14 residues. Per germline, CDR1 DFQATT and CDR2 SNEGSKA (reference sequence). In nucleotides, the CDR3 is TGCAGTGCTAGGGGACGGGAGTGGGTGGAGACCCAGTACTTC. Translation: CSARGREWVETQYF.

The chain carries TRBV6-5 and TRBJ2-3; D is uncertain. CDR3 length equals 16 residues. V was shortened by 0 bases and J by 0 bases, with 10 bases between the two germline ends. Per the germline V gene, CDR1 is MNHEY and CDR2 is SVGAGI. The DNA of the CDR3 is TGTGCCAGCAGTTACTCCCAGATGCCTAGCACAGATACGCAGTATTTT. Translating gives CASSYSQMPSTDTQYF.

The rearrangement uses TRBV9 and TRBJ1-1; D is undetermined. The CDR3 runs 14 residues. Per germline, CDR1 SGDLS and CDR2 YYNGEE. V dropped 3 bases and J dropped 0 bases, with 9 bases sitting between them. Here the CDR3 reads CASSAQILNTEAFF. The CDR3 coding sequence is TGTGCCAGCAGCGCACAGATTCTGAACACTGAAGCTTTCTTT.

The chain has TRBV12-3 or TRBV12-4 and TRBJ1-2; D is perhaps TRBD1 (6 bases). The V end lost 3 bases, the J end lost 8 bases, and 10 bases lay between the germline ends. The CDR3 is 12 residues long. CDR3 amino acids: CASSFHRVGYTF. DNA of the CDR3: TGTGCCAGCAGTTTTCACAGGGTCGGCTACACCTTC.

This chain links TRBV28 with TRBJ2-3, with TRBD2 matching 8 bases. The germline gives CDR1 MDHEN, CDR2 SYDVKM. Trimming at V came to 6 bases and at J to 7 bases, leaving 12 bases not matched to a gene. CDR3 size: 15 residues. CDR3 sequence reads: CASSSAQAGDYTQYF. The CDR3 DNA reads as TGTGCCAGCAGCTCGGCCCAAGCGGGGGACTATACGCAGTATTTT.

The CDR3 DNA reads as TGCAGCGTTGACCCACGGAGTTCCTACGAGCAGTACTTC. Its translation: CSVDPRSSYEQYF. The gene calls are TRBV29-1 and TRBJ2-7; unclear D gene. Per the germline V gene, CDR1 is SQVTM and CDR2 is ANQGSEA. The CDR3 spans 13 residues. Trimming took 3 bases from V and 1 from J, leaving 10 bases between them.

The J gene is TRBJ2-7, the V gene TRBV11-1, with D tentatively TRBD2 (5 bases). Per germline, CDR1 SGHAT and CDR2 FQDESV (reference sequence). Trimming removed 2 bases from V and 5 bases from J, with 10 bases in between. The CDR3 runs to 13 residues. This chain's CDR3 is CASSLIGNHEQYF. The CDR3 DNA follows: TGTGCCAGCAGCTTAATCGGGAACCACGAGCAGTACTTC.

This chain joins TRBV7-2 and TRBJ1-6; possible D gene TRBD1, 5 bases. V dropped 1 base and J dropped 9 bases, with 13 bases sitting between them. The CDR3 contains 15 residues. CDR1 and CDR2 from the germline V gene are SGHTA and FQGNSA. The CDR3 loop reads CASSLVQGSGSPLHF. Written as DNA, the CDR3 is TGTGCCAGCAGCTTAGTGCAGGGCTCGGGTTCACCCCTCCACTTT.

CDR3 in amino acids: CSVVGLAGGRGRDEQFF. CDR3 nucleotides: TGCAGCGTTGTGGGTCTAGCGGGGGGCCGAGGTAGGGATGAGCAGTTCTTC. This rearrangement joins TRBV29-1 to TRBJ2-1, with 11 bases aligning to TRBD2. CDR1 is SQVTM, CDR2 ANQGSEA, per germline. The CDR3 runs to 17 residues. V trimming: 4 bases; J trimming: 8 bases; junction bases outside the gene matches: 16.

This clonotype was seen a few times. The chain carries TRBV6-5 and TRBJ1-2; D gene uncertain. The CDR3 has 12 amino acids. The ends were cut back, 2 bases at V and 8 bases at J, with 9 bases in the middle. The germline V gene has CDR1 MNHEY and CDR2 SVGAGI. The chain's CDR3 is CASSYSVGGYTF. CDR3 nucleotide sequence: TGTGCCAGCAGTTACAGTGTGGGGGGCTACACCTTC.

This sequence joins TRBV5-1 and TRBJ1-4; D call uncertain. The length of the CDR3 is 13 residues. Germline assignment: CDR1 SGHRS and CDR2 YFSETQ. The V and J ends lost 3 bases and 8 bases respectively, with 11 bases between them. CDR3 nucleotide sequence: TGCGCCAGCAGCTCCCAGATAGGCGAAAAACTGTTTTTT. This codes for CASSSQIGEKLFF.

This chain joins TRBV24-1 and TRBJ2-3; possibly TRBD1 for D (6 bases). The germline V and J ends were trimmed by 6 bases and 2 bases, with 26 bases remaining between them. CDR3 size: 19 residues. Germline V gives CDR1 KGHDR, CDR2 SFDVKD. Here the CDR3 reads CATSFAPGQTDLLTDTQYF. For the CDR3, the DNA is TGTGCCACCAGTTTCGCCCCCGGACAGACGGACCTTCTCACAGATACGCAGTATTTT.

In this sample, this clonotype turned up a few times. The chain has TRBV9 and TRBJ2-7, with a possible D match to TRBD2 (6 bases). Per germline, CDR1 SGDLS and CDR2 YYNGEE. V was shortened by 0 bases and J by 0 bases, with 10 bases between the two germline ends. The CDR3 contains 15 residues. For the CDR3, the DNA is TGTGCCAGCAGCGTAGGATCTAGCGTCTCCTACGAGCAGTACTTC. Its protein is CASSVGSSVSYEQYF.

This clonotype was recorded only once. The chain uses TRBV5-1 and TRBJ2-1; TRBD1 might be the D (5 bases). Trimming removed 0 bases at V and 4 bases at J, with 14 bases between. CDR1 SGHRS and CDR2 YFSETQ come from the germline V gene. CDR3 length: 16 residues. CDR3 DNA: TGCGCCAGCAGCTTGGGTGGACAACTGATATACAATGAGCAGTTCTTC. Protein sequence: CASSLGGQLIYNEQFF.

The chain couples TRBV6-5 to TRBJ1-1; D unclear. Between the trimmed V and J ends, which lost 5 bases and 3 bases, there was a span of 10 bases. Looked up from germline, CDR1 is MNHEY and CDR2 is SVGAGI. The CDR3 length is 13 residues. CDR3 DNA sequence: TGTGCCAGCAGTACGAGGACGGACACTGAAGCTTTCTTT. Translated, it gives CASSTRTDTEAFF.

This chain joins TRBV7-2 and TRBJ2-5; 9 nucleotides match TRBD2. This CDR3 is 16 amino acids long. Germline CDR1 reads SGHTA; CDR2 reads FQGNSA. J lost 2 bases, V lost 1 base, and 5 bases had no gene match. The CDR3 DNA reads TGTGCCAGCAGCTTAGGCGCGGGAGGGGTACAAGAGACCCAGTACTTC. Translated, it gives CASSLGAGGVQETQYF.

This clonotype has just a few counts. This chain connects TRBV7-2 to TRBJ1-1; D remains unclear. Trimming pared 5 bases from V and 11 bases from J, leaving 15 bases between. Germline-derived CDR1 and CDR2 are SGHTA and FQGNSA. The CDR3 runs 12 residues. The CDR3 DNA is TGTGCCAGCAGCCATCAAAGGACGTCGGCTTTCTTT. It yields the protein CASSHQRTSAFF.

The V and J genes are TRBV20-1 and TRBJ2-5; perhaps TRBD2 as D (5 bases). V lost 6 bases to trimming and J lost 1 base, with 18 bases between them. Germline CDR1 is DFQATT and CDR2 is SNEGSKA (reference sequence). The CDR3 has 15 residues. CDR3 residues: CSAPPLASSQETQYF. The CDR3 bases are TGCAGTGCCCCCCCGCTAGCATCTTCCCAAGAGACCCAGTACTTC.

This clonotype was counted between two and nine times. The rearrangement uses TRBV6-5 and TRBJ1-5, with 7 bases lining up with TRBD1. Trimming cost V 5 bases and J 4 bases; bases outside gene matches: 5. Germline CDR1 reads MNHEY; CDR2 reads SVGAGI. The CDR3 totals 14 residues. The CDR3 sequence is CASSRAGGNQPQHF. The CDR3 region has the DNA TGTGCCAGCAGTCGCGCAGGGGGAAATCAGCCCCAGCATTTT.